A selection of T cell receptor beta chains follows, all from one sample in a study of cytomegalovirus exposure and HLA in healthy donors. Here immunoSEQ multiplex PCR was the method, and the copy in TCRdb shows in-frame clones only, minus some. The sample includes approximately 93,000 clones, 79% of them seen just once. Material for sequencing was PBMCs. These receptors were taken from a woman aged 40 to 50 in good health and CMV-seronegative. The CDR3 runs from the conserved cysteine through the conserved F or W. D genes are given only for firm matches. Only some rows state a clone size, as once, few, many or a class for expanded clones.

v_call	d_call	clone_size	j_call	cdr3_nt	cdr3_aa
TRBV5-6	TRBD1	.	TRBJ2-3	TGTGCCAGCAGCTGGGGACAGGTCCCCGCGACAGATACGCAGTATTTT	CASSWGQVPATDTQYF
TRBV5-1	.	.	TRBJ1-1	TGCGCCAGCAGCCCCCTTGCGACAGCGGGCACTGAAGCTTTCTTT	CASSPLATAGTEAFF
TRBV7-2	.	.	TRBJ2-5	TGTGCCAGCAGCTTGAGACATCGGGAGACCCAGTACTTC	CASSLRHRETQYF
TRBV2	.	.	TRBJ2-3	TGTGCCAGCAGTGAGTTCGCGGGGGCCGCGGATACGCAGTATTTT	CASSEFAGAADTQYF
TRBV7-2	.	.	TRBJ2-2	TGTGCCAGCAGCTCAACGAGGATAGAAGCCGGGGAGCTGTTTTTT	CASSSTRIEAGELFF
TRBV18	.	.	TRBJ1-1	TGTGCCAGCTCACCACGAGGGGGGAACACTGAAGCTTTCTTT	CASSPRGGNTEAFF
TRBV6-6	TRBD1	.	TRBJ1-1	TGTGCCAGCAGTTACACGGGACAGATGAACACTGAAGCTTTCTTT	CASSYTGQMNTEAFF
TRBV7-9	TRBD2	.	TRBJ2-3	TGTGCCAGCAGCTTAGGCGGGGGACCCACAGATACGCAGTATTTT	CASSLGGGPTDTQYF
TRBV7-2	TRBD1	.	TRBJ2-7	TGTGCCAGCAGCGGTTGGGGACAGGCCTCTTTTCGGGAGCAGTACTTC	CASSGWGQASFREQYF
TRBV6-1	TRBD1	.	TRBJ2-7	TGTGCCAGCAGTGAAGCTGACAGGGGCCCCTACGAGCAGTACTTC	CASSEADRGPYEQYF
TRBV5-1	TRBD1	.	TRBJ2-3	TGCGCCAGCAGCATTTACAGGGGAGATACGCAGTATTTT	CASSIYRGDTQYF
TRBV10-2	TRBD2	.	TRBJ2-7	TGCGCCAGCAGGGTTGGACTAGCGGGTTCCTACGAGCAGTACTTC	CASRVGLAGSYEQYF
TRBV30	.	.	TRBJ1-3	TGTGCCTGGAGCGGGGCTGGAAACACCATATATTTT	CAWSGAGNTIYF
TRBV5-1	.	.	TRBJ2-7	TGCGCCAGCAGCCCGGTGGCCGGGTTCCACGAGCAGTACTTC	CASSPVAGFHEQYF
TRBV30	.	.	TRBJ1-5	TGTGCCTGGGGAGCTCGAGGACTGTATAGCAATCAGCCCCAGCATTTT	CAWGARGLYSNQPQHF
TRBV5-6	.	.	TRBJ1-1	TGTGCCAGCAGCTTTTATATGGGGAGCACTGAAGCTTTCTTT	CASSFYMGSTEAFF
TRBV12-5	TRBD2	.	TRBJ2-1	TGTGCTAGTGGTTTGGTAGTGGTGGCGGGGGGGAGAACGGAGCAGTTCTTC	CASGLVVVAGGRTEQFF
TRBV6-5	.	.	TRBJ2-1	TGTGCCAGCAGTTACTCGTCAGGGGCTTACAATGAGCAGTTCTTC	CASSYSSGAYNEQFF
TRBV5-6	.	.	TRBJ2-5	TGTGCCAGCCTAACGGGGGACCGGAAGACCCAGTACTTC	CASLTGDRKTQYF
TRBV9	TRBD2	.	TRBJ2-5	TGTGCCAGCAGCCTGGGGACTAGCGGGGACCAAGAGACCCAGTACTTC	CASSLGTSGDQETQYF
TRBV4-1	TRBD1	.	TRBJ1-5	TGCGCCAGCAGCCAAACCCGACAGGGTAGTCAGCCCCAGAATTTT	CASSQTRQGSQPQNF
TRBV14	TRBD1	.	TRBJ2-5	TGTGCCAGCAGCCCGCGACAGGGACGGGAGACCCAGTACTTC	CASSPRQGRETQYF
TRBV18	TRBD1	once	TRBJ1-1	TGTGCCAGCTCACGACGAACAGGGACAGGGACTGAAGCTTTCTTT	CASSRRTGTGTEAFF
TRBV7-2	TRBD1	.	TRBJ2-3	TGTGCCAGCAGGATCGGACAGGGCGCTATCACAGATACGCAGTATTTT	CASRIGQGAITDTQYF
TRBV5-4	.	.	TRBJ1-1	TGTGCCAGCAGCGGCACAGGGTACACTGAAGCTTTCTTT	CASSGTGYTEAFF
TRBV9	.	few	TRBJ2-3	TGTGCCAGCAGCGGAGGACTATCCCTCGATACGCAGTATTTT	CASSGGLSLDTQYF
TRBV6-5	.	once	TRBJ2-1	TGTGCCAGCAGTTACTCGACTCCTGGAGGGGATGAGCAGTTCTTC	CASSYSTPGGDEQFF
TRBV7-9	TRBD1	.	TRBJ2-2	TGTGCCAGCAGTCGAGGGACAGGAAGCACCGGGGAGCTGTTTTTT	CASSRGTGSTGELFF
TRBV6-5	.	.	TRBJ2-5	TGTGCCAGCAGCAGGCCCCAAGAGACCCAGTACTTC	CASSRPQETQYF
TRBV6-5	TRBD1	.	TRBJ2-2	TGTGCCAGCAGACAACAGGGGGCCGGGGCCGGGGAGCTGTTTTTT	CASRQQGAGAGELFF
TRBV7-7	TRBD1	.	TRBJ2-1	TGTGCTAGCAGCCCTGGGACAGGCGTCAACAATGAGCAGTTCTTC	CASSPGTGVNNEQFF
TRBV6-5	.	.	TRBJ1-6	TGTGCCAGCATGCAGAGGAGCTCCTATAATTCACCCCTCCACTTT	CASMQRSSYNSPLHF
TRBV5-8	.	few	TRBJ2-3	TGTGCCAGCAGCTTGGGCAGACTGCCCACAGATACGCAGTATTTT	CASSLGRLPTDTQYF
TRBV18	.	.	TRBJ1-1	TGTGCCAGCTCACCACCCTCGGCAGGGAGGGACACTGAAGCTTTCTTT	CASSPPSAGRDTEAFF
TRBV19	TRBD1	.	TRBJ1-1	TGTGCCAGTAGTATCCGGGACAGAAGCGAAGCTTTCTTT	CASSIRDRSEAFF
TRBV7-6	.	.	TRBJ2-7	TGTGCCAGCAGCTTAGTGGCAGGGGAGTACGAGCAGTACTTC	CASSLVAGEYEQYF
TRBV5-1	.	.	TRBJ2-7	TGCGCCAGCAGCTTGGCCGGCGAGCAGTACTTC	CASSLAGEQYF
TRBV7-9	TRBD1	.	TRBJ1-4	TGTGCCAGCAGCTTAGAGGGGGCCGGTATTGAAAAACTGTTTTTT	CASSLEGAGIEKLFF
TRBV18	.	few	TRBJ1-4	TGTGCCAGCTCACCACCCTCGATCCCAGGGCGCGAAAAACTGTTTTTT	CASSPPSIPGREKLFF
TRBV28	TRBD1	.	TRBJ2-5	TGTGCCAGCAGTTTATCCGGGACAGGGTCTCAAGAGACCCAGTACTTC	CASSLSGTGSQETQYF
TRBV5-1	.	.	TRBJ2-3	TGCGCCAGCAGCTTGGGATCGACTAGTATCACAGATACGCAGTATTTT	CASSLGSTSITDTQYF
TRBV9	.	.	TRBJ2-2	TGTGCCAGCAGCGTAGGGACAGTGGGGACCGGGGAGCTGTTTTTT	CASSVGTVGTGELFF
TRBV4-3	.	.	TRBJ1-6	TGCGCCAGCAGCCAAGACCTTCGTGGGACACCGAATTCACCCCTCCACTTT	CASSQDLRGTPNSPLHF